Below, 16 T cell receptor beta chains from the same sample are listed, as sequenced in a study of CD8 T cells in Susac syndrome. After extraction with the RNeasy kit, roughly 0.45 to 1 ug of the RNA was reverse transcribed using random hexamers. Using its own MiXCR run on the immunoSEQ multiplex PCR reads, TCRdb lists one record per CDR3 protein. This table holds roughly 200,000 distinct CDR3 sequences, 91% found once. The sequenced material came from CD4+ T cells from PBMCs. These receptors originate from a human donor with Susac syndrome.

The chain carries TRBV4-1 and TRBJ1-5; D is possibly TRBD1 (6 bases). V was shortened by 0 bases and J by 6 bases, with 12 bases between the two germline ends. This CDR3 region has 15 residues. CDR1 is MGHRA, CDR2 YSYEKL, per germline. The CDR3 bases are TGCGCCAGCAGCCAAGAGGGGGGGCAGGGTCAGCCCCAGCATTTT. It is translated as CASSQEGGQGQPQHF.

J is TRBJ2-5 and V is TRBV28; D uncertain. The V end lost 6 bases, the J end lost 5 bases, and 13 bases lay between the germline ends. CDR1 and CDR2 (germline): MDHEN, SYDVKM. The CDR3 is 13 amino acids. CDR3 coding DNA: TGTGCCAGCAGCCAATCCCCCCGGGAGACCCAGTACTTC. This sequence encodes CASSQSPRETQYF.

The V and J genes are TRBV9 and TRBJ1-4, with TRBD1 matching 8 bases. CDR1 is SGDLS, CDR2 YYNGEE, per germline. The CDR3 length is 14 residues. The junction had 0 bases not matched to a gene; V was cut back by 3 bases and J by 2 bases. The CDR3 nucleotides read TGTGCCAGCAGCGGACAGGGGACTAATGAAAAACTGTTTTTT. This codes for CASSGQGTNEKLFF.

This chain joins TRBV20-1 and TRBJ2-7; TRBD1 or TRBD2 may be the D gene (6 bases each). CDR1 DFQATT and CDR2 SNEGSKA come from the germline V gene (reference sequence). Trimming stripped 3 bases from V and 3 bases from J, with 9 bases between. The CDR3 sequence is 12 residues long. Written as DNA, the CDR3 is TGCAGTGCTAGGAGGGGGGACTACGAGCAGTACTTC. Amino acids: CSARRGDYEQYF.

J is TRBJ2-3 and V is TRBV27, with TRBD1 identical over 9 bases. V lost 7 bases, J lost 5 bases, and 10 bases stayed unmatched. This CDR3 comprises 15 residues. In germline, CDR1 is MNHEY, CDR2 SMNVEV (reference sequence). The CDR3 DNA is TGTGCCAGCAAGACCCTCCGGGACAGGGAAGATACGCAGTATTTT. It encodes CASKTLRDREDTQYF.

The genes are TRBV28 and TRBJ2-1; TRBD2 is a possible D gene (6 bases). The CDR3 spans 15 residues. Germline V lookup: CDR1 MDHEN, CDR2 SYDVKM. V was pared by 1 base and J by 12 bases, with 19 bases between. CDR3 residues: CASSLSAPLAGGQFF. CDR3 nucleotide sequence: TGTGCCAGCAGTTTATCTGCTCCCCTGGCCGGGGGGCAGTTCTTC.

J is TRBJ2-3 and V is TRBV14; weak D call: TRBD2 (6 bases). This CDR3 has 15 residues. Germline-derived CDR1 and CDR2 are SGHDN and FVKESK. The germline V and J ends were trimmed by 3 bases and 2 bases, with 12 bases remaining between them. The CDR3 here is CASSHPSDFTDTQYF. In DNA, the CDR3 is TGTGCCAGCAGCCACCCTAGCGACTTCACAGATACGCAGTATTTT.

The chain carries TRBV7-9 and TRBJ2-2; D is unresolved. Germline CDR1 SEHNR, CDR2 FQNEAQ (reference sequence). Trimming took off 2 bases at V and 3 bases at J, with 10 bases between the two ends. The CDR3 consists of 15 residues. The CDR3 protein is CASSLPQVHTGELFF. In nucleotides, the CDR3 is TGTGCCAGCAGCTTACCCCAGGTCCACACCGGGGAGCTGTTTTTT.

This clonotype was counted once. The V gene is TRBV20-1, the J gene TRBJ2-1; D could derive from TRBD1 or TRBD2 (5 bases each). This CDR3 is built from 14 residues. CDR1 and CDR2 (germline): DFQATT, SNEGSKA (reference sequence). V dropped 3 bases and J dropped 0 bases, with 9 bases sitting between them. The CDR3 DNA reads as TGCAGTGCTAGGGGACCTGCCTCCTACAATGAGCAGTTCTTC. The encoded protein is CSARGPASYNEQFF.

This clonotype has just one count. The chain links TRBV2 to TRBJ2-7; 10 bases are a match to TRBD2. V gave up 2 bases and J gave up 7 bases; unmatched junction bases: 8. Germline loops: CDR1 SNHLY, CDR2 FYNNEI. The CDR3 totals 15 residues. DNA of the CDR3: TGTGCCAGCAGTGAAACGCTAGCGGGGGCCCTAGAGCAGTACTTC. Its protein product is CASSETLAGALEQYF.

CDR3 bases: TGTGCCAGCAGCCGCAACAGGGGCGTTAAAAGTCAGCCCCAGCATTTT. Residues: CASSRNRGVKSQPQHF. This sequence joins TRBV12-3 or TRBV12-4 and TRBJ1-5; 7 bases map to TRBD1. With V trimmed by 6 bases and J by 6 bases, 14 bases remained unmatched. The CDR3 spans 16 residues.

The rearrangement uses TRBV5-4 and TRBJ2-4, with D possibly being TRBD1 (5 bases). V was cut by 2 bases and J by 5 bases, with 11 bases left in between. The length of the CDR3 is 14 residues. Germline V gene lookup returns CDR1 SGHNT and CDR2 YYREEE (reference sequence). CDR3: CASSLRQRENIQYF. In nucleotides, the CDR3 is TGTGCCAGCAGCTTAAGACAGAGAGAAAACATTCAGTACTTC.

The chain joins TRBV5-1 to TRBJ2-7; D remains ambiguous. Per the germline V gene, CDR1 is SGHRS and CDR2 is YFSETQ. CDR3 length: 12 residues. V lost 3 bases and J lost 3, with 7 bases in between. CDR3 amino acids: CASSSTLYEQYF. The CDR3 DNA is TGCGCCAGCAGCTCCACCCTCTACGAGCAGTACTTC.

The V gene is TRBV5-1, the J gene TRBJ2-1; TRBD1 agrees at 9 bases. After removal of 4 bases from V and 9 bases from J, the junction contained 11 bases not matched to a gene. Germline CDR1 SGHRS, CDR2 YFSETQ. The CDR3 is 15 residues long. The DNA for the CDR3 is TGCGCCAGCAGCACTGGTGGGACAGGGTATGTTGAGCAGTTCTTC. It codes for CASSTGGTGYVEQFF. Using reference TRBV5-1 and TRBJ2-1 for the parts outside the CDR3, the full variable domain is KAGVTQTPRYLIKTRGQQVTLSCSPISGHRSVSWYQQTPGQGLQFLFEYFSETQRNKGNFPGRFSGRQFSNSRSEMNVSTLELGDSALYLCASSTGGTGYVEQFFGPGTRLTVL.

This chain uses TRBV19 with TRBJ2-1, with TRBD1 matching 8 bases. Germline V gene lookup returns CDR1 LNHDA and CDR2 SQIVND (reference sequence). The CDR3 is 17 residues long. V shed 3 bases and J 3 bases; nucleotides not matched to a gene: 10. Here the CDR3 DNA reads TGTGCCAGTAGTATGTTTAGCCGGACAGGGTTCTACAATGAGCAGTTCTTC. It codes for CASSMFSRTGFYNEQFF.

The chain carries TRBV18 and TRBJ1-5; no clear D gene. Germline V gene sequence: CDR1 KGHSH, CDR2 LQKENI. Trimming cost V 3 bases and J 1 base, with 7 bases left between them. CDR3 length: 14 residues. The CDR3 here is CASSPSVSNQPQHF. The CDR3 DNA follows: TGTGCCAGCTCACCGTCGGTCAGCAATCAGCCCCAGCATTTT.